This is a list of T cell receptor beta chains from one sample in a study of blood T cell repertoires in COVID-19. The protocol was immunoSEQ multiplex PCR, while the TCRdb copy is restricted to in-frame clones and leaves out a portion. The repertoire holds over 130,000 clones, with about four fifths as singletons. Sequencing used PBMCs or T cells enriched from blood (not recorded which). The source is a woman between 45 and 65 years old with acute COVID-19. Each CDR3 is given with its conserved first and last residue. The D gene is left open where the match is weak. A clone size is listed for some rows: how often the clone was seen (once, few, many), or a class if it is expanded.

j_call clone_size d_call v_call cdr3_nt cdr3_aa
TRBJ2-3 - - TRBV9 TGTGCCAGCACGGGGGACCTCACAGATACGCAGTATTTT CASTGDLTDTQYF
TRBJ2-1 - TRBD2 TRBV9 TGTGCCAGCAGCGTAGCGCCCCTAGGGACTAGCGGGTGGTTTGAGCAGTTCTTC CASSVAPLGTSGWFEQFF
TRBJ2-1 - - TRBV11-2 TGTGCCAGCAGCTTTTTGGGGGCGGGCAATGAGCAGTTCTTC CASSFLGAGNEQFF
TRBJ2-1 - TRBD2 TRBV3-1/TRBV3-2 TGTGCCAGCAGCCAAGACGGGACTAGCGGGCCCCCGCAGTTCTTC CASSQDGTSGPPQFF
TRBJ1-1 - - TRBV7-2 TGTGCCAGCACCGGACAGTACACTGAAGCTTTCTTT CASTGQYTEAFF
TRBJ2-1 - TRBD2 TRBV10-3 TGTGCCATCATGGAACTAGCGGGAGCGGGTCATACCAATGAGCAGTTCTTC CAIMELAGAGHTNEQFF
TRBJ2-7 few TRBD2 TRBV7-2 TGTGCCAGCAGCTTAGTGGCCAGCGGGGGTTCCTACGAGCAGTACTTC CASSLVASGGSYEQYF
TRBJ1-2 few - TRBV28 TGTGCCAGCAGTTCCAATTATGGCTACACCTTC CASSSNYGYTF
TRBJ2-1 few TRBD2 TRBV6-5 TGTGCCAGCCAGGGTCTAGCGGGAACCAACAATGAGCAGTTCTTC CASQGLAGTNNEQFF
TRBJ1-1 - - TRBV30 TGTGCCTGGAGTGTTCTTGTGACAGGACATGGAGCTTTCTTT CAWSVLVTGHGAFF
TRBJ1-2 - TRBD1 TRBV4-1 TGCGCCAGCAGCCAAGAGGGACAGGGGGTGGGCTACACCTTC CASSQEGQGVGYTF
TRBJ2-7 - TRBD1 TRBV5-1 TGCGCCAGCAGCCTCAACCCTCCGGGACAGGGCTCCCACGAGCAGTACTTC CASSLNPPGQGSHEQYF
TRBJ2-7 - TRBD1 TRBV14 TGTGCCAGCAGCCTACAAGCAGGGGGCGTCTCCTACGAGCAGTACTTC CASSLQAGGVSYEQYF
TRBJ2-1 - TRBD2 TRBV19 TGTGCCAGTACCGAGGATGGAGGGAGGGCCTACAATGAGCAGTTCTTC CASTEDGGRAYNEQFF
TRBJ2-7 - TRBD2 TRBV7-7 TGTGCCAGCAGCGCAGGACTAGCGATGGAGTGCGAGCAGTACTTC CASSAGLAMECEQYF